This T cell receptor (beta chain) was observed in a study of cytomegalovirus exposure and HLA in healthy donors. The germline V gene has CDR1 SEHNR and CDR2 FQNEAQ (reference sequence). There are 15 residues in the CDR3. In the case of this clone: The germline gene is not matched at one end of the junction; a read error may be the cause.

All the people who gave samples were healthy bone marrow donors. The PCR contained 60 Vbeta and 13 Jbeta primers. TCRdb keeps only in-frame clones here, not all; method: immunoSEQ multiplex PCR. The table records about 120,000 clones, 75% to 90% of them present only once. This TCR came from a man aged 40-50 years in good health and CMV-seronegative. The specimen sequenced was PBMCs. The V and J genes are TRBV7-9 and TRBJ1-4, with 11 nucleotides matching TRBD1. This CDR3 is CSSSHRTGGTEKLFF. CDR3 coding DNA: TGTTCCAGCAGCCATCGGACAGGGGGCACTGAAAAACTGTTTTTT.